Listed below are T cell receptor beta chains from one sample, sequenced in a study of blood T cell repertoires in COVID-19. Here immunoSEQ multiplex PCR was the method, and the copy in TCRdb shows in-frame clones only, minus some. Among around 250,000 clones, approximately 87% were seen once, and the ten largest hold 3.5% to 5.5%. Sequenced input: peripheral blood. Every receptor here comes from a man in his 60s who had recovered from COVID-19. CDR3s include the opening cysteine and the closing phenylalanine or tryptophan. D genes are given only for firm matches.

TRBV7-9	TRBJ2-2	TRBD2	CASSRRWGGSEVTGELFF
TRBV9	TRBJ1-1	NA	CASSVAIATQGNTEAFF
TRBV9	TRBJ2-5	TRBD2	CASSAPGLAGLETQYF
TRBV7-9	TRBJ2-3	TRBD2	CASSGRTSGKPDTQYF
TRBV5-1	TRBJ1-1	NA	CASSLARKMGTEAFF
TRBV29-1	TRBJ1-2	TRBD1	CSVGGQGGGYTF
TRBV4-1	TRBJ2-7	TRBD2	CASSQDRSSGGEQYF
TRBV7-7	TRBJ2-5	NA	CASSNVQGTSETQYF
TRBV7-9	TRBJ2-2	TRBD1	CASSKSRGHGELFF
TRBV7-9	TRBJ2-7	TRBD1	CASTPGTGRDYEQYF
TRBV3-1/TRBV3-2	TRBJ1-5	TRBD1	CASSQGGTANQPQHF
TRBV9	TRBJ2-5	TRBD2	CASSETSGRVGQAQYF
TRBV5-5	TRBJ1-6	TRBD1	CASSPPTGGNNSPLHF
TRBV4-2	TRBJ2-2	NA	CASSQDGRTGELFF
TRBV7-2	TRBJ2-7	TRBD1	CASSLGQGISYEQYF
TRBV29-1	TRBJ1-3	TRBD1	CSVEDRQGSSGNTIYF
TRBV9	TRBJ2-3	NA	CASSVARGWSTDTQYF
TRBV27	TRBJ2-3	TRBD2	CASGESGGARDTQYF
TRBV5-1	TRBJ2-1	NA	CASSWSGPNEQFF
TRBV3-1/TRBV3-2	TRBJ2-1	NA	CASSLSGRGSEQFF
TRBV6-4	TRBJ1-1	TRBD1	CASRDRGDRNTEAFF
TRBV19	TRBJ2-1	NA	CASSIFLAGYNEQFF
TRBV10-3	TRBJ2-1	TRBD2	CAISDFRGTSGRQFF
TRBV30	TRBJ2-6	TRBD1	CAWSVLQGAGANVLTF
TRBV10-2	TRBJ2-1	TRBD2	CASSDSGRARNEQFF
TRBV5-1	TRBJ2-5	NA	CASSLVGLLQETQYF
TRBV7-8	TRBJ2-1	TRBD2	CASSASLAGVSAHNEQFF
TRBV6-1	TRBJ2-3	NA	CASSDWGVDTQYF
TRBV29-1	TRBJ1-2	TRBD1	CSGMGQYNYGYTF
TRBV5-8	TRBJ1-5	NA	CASRRTELLDQPQHF